This TCR beta chain appears in the sequencing data of a study of human T cells and chemical hapten exposure. This CDR3 is built from 19 residues. Ten or more counts support this clonotype. Time point in this sample: patch test 1, 2 weeks after DPC sensitization. The sample's treatment: therapeutic diphenylcyclopropenone sensitization with weekly scalp DPC. A single record per CDR3 protein comes from TCRdb applying MiXCR to the RACE reads. The sample lists around 50,000 distinct CDR3 sequences, 7% to 10% occurring once. The receptor was derived from a woman aged 40 to 55 with alopecia areata. Some clones in this sample may be carry-over from other donors' samples. The specimen was whole blood, collected in connection with sensitization to the hapten diphenylcyclopropenone (DPC). V is TRBV3-2 and J is TRBJ2-6; the table's TRBD1 call for D was not verified on the DNA. TRBV3-2 is assigned pseudogene status. CDR3 sequence reads: CASSPTSRDRGSGANVLTF. In DNA, the CDR3 is TGTGCCAGCAGCCCAACCTCACGGGACAGGGGTTCCGGGGCCAACGTCCTGACTTTC.